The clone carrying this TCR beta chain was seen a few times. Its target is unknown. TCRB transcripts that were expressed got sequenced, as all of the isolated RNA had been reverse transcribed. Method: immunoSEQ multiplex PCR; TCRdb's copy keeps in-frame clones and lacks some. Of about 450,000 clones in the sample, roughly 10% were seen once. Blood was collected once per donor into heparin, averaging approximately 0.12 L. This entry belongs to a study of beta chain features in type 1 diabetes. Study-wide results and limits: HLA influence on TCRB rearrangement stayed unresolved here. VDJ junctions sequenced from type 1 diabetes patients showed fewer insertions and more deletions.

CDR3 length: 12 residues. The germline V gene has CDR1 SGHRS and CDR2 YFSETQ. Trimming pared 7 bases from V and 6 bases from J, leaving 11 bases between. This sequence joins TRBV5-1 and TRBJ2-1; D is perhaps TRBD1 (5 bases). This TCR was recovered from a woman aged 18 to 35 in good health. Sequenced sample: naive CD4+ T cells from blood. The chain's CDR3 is CASGWGINEQFF. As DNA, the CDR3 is TGCGCCAGCGGGTGGGGCATCAATGAGCAGTTCTTC.